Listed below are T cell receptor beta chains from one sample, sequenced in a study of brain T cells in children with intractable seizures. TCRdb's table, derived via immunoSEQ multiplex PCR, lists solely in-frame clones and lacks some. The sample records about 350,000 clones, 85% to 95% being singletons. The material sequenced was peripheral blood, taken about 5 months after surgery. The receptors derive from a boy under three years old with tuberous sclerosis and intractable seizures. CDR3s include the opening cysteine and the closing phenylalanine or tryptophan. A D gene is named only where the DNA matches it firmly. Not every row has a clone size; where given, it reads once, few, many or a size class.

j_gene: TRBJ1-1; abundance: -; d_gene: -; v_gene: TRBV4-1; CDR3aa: CASSQRAINTEAFF; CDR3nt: TGCGCCAGCAGCCAACGGGCCATCAACACTGAAGCTTTCTTT
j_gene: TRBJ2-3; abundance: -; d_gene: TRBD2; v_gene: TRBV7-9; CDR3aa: CASSFSTSGGLSTDTQYF; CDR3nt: TGTGCCAGCAGCTTTTCGACTAGCGGGGGGCTCAGCACAGATACGCAGTATTTT
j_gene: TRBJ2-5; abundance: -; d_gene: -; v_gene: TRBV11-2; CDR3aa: CASSPPRGAPQETQYF; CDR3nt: TGTGCCAGCAGCCCACCCCGGGGGGCGCCTCAAGAGACCCAGTACTTC
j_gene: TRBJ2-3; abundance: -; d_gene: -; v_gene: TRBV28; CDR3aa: CASSLPQSGLGTDTQYF; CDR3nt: TGTGCCAGCAGTTTACCCCAAAGCGGGCTTGGCACAGATACGCAGTATTTT
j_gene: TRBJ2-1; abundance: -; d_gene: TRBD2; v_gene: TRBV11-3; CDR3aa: CASTGTSGSGYEQFF; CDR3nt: TGTGCCAGCACGGGGACTAGCGGGAGTGGCTATGAGCAGTTCTTC
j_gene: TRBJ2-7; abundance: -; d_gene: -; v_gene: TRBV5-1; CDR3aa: CASSLDVGPYEQYF; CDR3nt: TGCGCCAGCAGCTTGGATGTGGGCCCCTACGAGCAGTACTTC
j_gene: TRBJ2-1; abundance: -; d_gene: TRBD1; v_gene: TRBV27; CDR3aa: CASSNRGSYNEQFF; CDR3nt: TGTGCCAGCAGCAACAGGGGAAGCTACAATGAGCAGTTCTTC
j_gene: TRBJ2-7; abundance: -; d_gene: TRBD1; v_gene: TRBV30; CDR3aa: CAWSGTPGTGTSYEQYF; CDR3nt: TGTGCCTGGAGTGGGACGCCGGGGACAGGAACCTCCTACGAGCAGTACTTC
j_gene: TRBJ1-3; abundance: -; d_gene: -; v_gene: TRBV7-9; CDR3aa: CASSSQVTVRDTIYF; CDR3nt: TGTGCCAGCAGCTCACAGGTCACCGTACGGGACACCATATATTTT
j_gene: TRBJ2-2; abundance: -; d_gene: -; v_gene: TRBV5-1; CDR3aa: CASSSKNTGELFF; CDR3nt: TGCGCCAGCAGCTCTAAGAACACCGGGGAGCTGTTTTTT
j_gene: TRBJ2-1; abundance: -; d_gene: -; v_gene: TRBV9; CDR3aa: CASSVEGRNNEQFF; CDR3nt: TGTGCCAGCAGCGTAGAGGGACGGAACAATGAGCAGTTCTTC
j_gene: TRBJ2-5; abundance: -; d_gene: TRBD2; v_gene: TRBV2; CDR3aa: CASSEPNTAAGGKTQYF; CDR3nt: TGTGCCAGCAGTGAACCCAACACGGCTGCGGGAGGGAAGACCCAGTACTTC
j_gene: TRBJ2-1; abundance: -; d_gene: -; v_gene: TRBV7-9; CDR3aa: CASSWTDNEQFF; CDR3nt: TGTGCCAGCAGCTGGACAGACAATGAGCAGTTCTTC
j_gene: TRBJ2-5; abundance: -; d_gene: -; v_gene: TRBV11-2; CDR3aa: CASSLGTKETQYF; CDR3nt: TGTGCCAGCAGCTTAGGGACAAAAGAGACCCAGTACTTC
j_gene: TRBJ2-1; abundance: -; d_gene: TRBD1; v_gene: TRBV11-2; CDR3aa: CASSLELTGLYNEQFF; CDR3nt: TGTGCCAGCAGCTTAGAGCTGACAGGGCTCTACAATGAGCAGTTCTTC
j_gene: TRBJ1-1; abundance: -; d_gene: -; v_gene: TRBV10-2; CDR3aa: CASSRPRQVSGEAFF; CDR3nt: TGCGCCAGCAGCCGCCCCAGACAGGTTTCGGGTGAAGCTTTCTTT
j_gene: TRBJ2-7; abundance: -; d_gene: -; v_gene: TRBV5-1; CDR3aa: CASSLQGEQYF; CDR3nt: TGCGCCAGCAGCTTGCAGGGCGAGCAGTACTTC
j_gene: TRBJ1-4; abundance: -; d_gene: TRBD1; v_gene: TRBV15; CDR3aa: CATSSQGATNEKLFF; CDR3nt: TGTGCCACCAGTTCGCAGGGGGCAACTAATGAAAAACTGTTTTTT
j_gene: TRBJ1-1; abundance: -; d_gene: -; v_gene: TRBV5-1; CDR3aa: CASSPPLTGTANTEAFF; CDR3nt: TGCGCCAGCAGCCCACCCCTGACCGGGACTGCGAACACTGAAGCTTTCTTT
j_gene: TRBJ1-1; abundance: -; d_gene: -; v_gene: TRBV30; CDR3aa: CAWSEVEGAEAFF; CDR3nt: TGTGCCTGGAGTGAGGTTGAGGGGGCTGAAGCTTTCTTT
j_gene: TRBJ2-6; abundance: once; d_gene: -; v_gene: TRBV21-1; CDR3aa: CASSKEGTANVLTF; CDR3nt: TGTGCCAGCAGCAAAGAAGGGACAGCCAACGTCCTGACTTTC
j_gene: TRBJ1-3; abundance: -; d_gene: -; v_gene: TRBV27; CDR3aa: CASSLQGSGNTIYF; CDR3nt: TGTGCCAGCAGTTTACAGGGCTCTGGAAACACCATATATTTT
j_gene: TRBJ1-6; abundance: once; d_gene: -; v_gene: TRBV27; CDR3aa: CASSLSGSSYNSPLHF; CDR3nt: TGTGCCAGCAGTTTATCTGGGAGCTCCTATAATTCACCCCTCCACTTT
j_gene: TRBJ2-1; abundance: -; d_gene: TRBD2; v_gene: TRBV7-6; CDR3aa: CASSLEVRTSGRGNEQFF; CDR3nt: TGTGCCAGCAGCTTAGAAGTTCGTACGAGCGGGAGAGGCAATGAGCAGTTCTTC
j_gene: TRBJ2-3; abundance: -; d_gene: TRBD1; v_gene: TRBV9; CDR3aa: CASSLRTGIKADTQYF; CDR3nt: TGTGCCAGCAGCCTTCGGACAGGGATTAAAGCAGATACGCAGTATTTT
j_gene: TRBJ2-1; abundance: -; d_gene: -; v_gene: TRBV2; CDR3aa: CASSGYQGSRNEQFF; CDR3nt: TGTGCCAGCAGTGGGTACCAGGGTTCCAGGAATGAGCAGTTCTTC
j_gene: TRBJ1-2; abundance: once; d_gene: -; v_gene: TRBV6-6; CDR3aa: CASSYSRNGQIYGYTF; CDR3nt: TGTGCCAGCAGTTATTCACGCAACGGACAGATCTATGGCTACACCTTC
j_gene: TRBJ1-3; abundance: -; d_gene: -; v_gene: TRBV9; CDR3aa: CASSVYPGEVAGNTIYF; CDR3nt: TGTGCCAGCAGCGTATATCCAGGGGAAGTAGCGGGAAACACCATATATTTT
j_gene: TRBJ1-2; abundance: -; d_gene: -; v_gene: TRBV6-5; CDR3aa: CASRAQGYYGYTF; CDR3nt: TGTGCCAGCAGGGCACAAGGCTACTATGGCTACACCTTC
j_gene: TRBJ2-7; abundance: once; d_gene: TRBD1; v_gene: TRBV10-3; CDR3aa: CAISGQGAASYEQYF; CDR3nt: TGTGCCATCAGTGGACAGGGGGCCGCCTCCTACGAGCAGTACTTC
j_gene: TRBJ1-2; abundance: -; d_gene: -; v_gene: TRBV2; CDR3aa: CASSEAGANYGYTF; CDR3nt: TGTGCCAGCAGTGAAGCAGGGGCTAACTATGGCTACACCTTC
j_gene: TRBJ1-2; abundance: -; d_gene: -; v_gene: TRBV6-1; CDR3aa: CASSEALPGNNYGYTF; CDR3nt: TGTGCCAGCAGTGAAGCGCTTCCGGGAAACAACTATGGCTACACCTTC
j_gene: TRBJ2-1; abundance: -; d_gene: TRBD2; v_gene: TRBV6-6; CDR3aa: CASSFSVGQREGYGSYNEQFF; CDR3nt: TGTGCCAGCAGCTTCTCGGTGGGGCAGCGGGAGGGCTACGGCTCCTACAATGAGCAGTTCTTC
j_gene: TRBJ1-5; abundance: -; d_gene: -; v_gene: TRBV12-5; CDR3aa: CASGLGDGKSQPQHF; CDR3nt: TGTGCTAGTGGTTTGGGGGACGGAAAGAGCCAGCCCCAGCATTTT
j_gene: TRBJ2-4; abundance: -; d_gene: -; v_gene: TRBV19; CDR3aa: CASSGTIAKNIQYF; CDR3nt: TGTGCCAGTAGTGGGACAATAGCCAAAAACATTCAGTACTTC
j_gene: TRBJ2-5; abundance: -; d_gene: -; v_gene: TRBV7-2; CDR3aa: CASSLFVRTIGKETQYF; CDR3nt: TGTGCCAGCAGCTTATTCGTTCGAACTATCGGTAAAGAGACCCAGTACTTC
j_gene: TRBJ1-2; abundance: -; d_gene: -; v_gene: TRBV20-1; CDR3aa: CSVPRDPKNTF; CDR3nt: TGCAGTGTCCCCCGGGACCCTAAGAACACCTTC
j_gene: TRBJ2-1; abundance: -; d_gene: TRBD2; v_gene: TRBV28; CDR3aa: CASSSDLSGTSGRRPYNEQFF; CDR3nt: TGTGCCAGCAGTTCCGACCTTTCCGGGACTAGCGGGAGACGACCCTACAATGAGCAGTTCTTC
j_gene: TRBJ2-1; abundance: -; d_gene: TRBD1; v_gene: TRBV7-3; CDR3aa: CASSLRDRASSYNEQFF; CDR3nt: TGTGCCAGCAGCTTAAGAGACAGGGCGAGCTCCTACAATGAGCAGTTCTTC
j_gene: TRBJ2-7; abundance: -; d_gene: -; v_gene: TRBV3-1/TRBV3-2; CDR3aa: CASSLPDSYEQYF; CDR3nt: TGTGCCAGCAGCCTTCCAGACTCCTACGAGCAGTACTTC
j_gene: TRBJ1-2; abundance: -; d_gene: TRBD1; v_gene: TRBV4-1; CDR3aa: CASSRQGGYTF; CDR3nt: TGCGCCAGCAGCCGACAGGGTGGCTACACCTTC
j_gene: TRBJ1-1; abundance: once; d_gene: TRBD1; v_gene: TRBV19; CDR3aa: CASSRDRMNTEAFF; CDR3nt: TGTGCCAGTAGTCGGGACAGAATGAACACTGAAGCTTTCTTT
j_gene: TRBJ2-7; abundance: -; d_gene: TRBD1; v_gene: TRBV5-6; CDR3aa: CASSPTRQGATYEQYF; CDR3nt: TGTGCCAGCAGCCCCACTAGGCAGGGGGCGACCTACGAGCAGTACTTC
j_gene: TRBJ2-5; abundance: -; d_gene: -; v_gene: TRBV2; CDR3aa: CASTVGQETQYF; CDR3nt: TGTGCCAGCACAGTAGGGCAAGAGACCCAGTACTTC
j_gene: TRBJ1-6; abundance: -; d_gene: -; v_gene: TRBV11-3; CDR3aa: CASSYPGPGGDSPLHF; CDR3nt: TGTGCCAGCAGCTATCCCGGCCCCGGCGGAGATTCACCCCTCCACTTT